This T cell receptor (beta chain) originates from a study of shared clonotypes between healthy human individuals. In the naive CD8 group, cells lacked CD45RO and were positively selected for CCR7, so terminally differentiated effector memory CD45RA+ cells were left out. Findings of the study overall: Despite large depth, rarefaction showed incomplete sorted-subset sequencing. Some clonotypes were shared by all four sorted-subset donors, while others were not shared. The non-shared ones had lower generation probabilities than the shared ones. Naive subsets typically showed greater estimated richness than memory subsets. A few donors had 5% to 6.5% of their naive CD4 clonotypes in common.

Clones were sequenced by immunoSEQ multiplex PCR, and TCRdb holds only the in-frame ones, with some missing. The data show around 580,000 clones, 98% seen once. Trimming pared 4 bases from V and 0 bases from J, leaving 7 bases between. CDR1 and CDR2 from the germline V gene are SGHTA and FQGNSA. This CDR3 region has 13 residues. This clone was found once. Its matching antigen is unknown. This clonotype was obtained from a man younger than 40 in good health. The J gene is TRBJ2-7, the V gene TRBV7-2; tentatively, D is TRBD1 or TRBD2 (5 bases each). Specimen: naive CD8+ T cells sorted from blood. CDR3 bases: TGTGCCAGCAGCTATGGGACCTCCTACGAGCAGTACTTC. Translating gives CASSYGTSYEQYF.